Listed below are T cell receptor beta chains from one sample, sequenced in a study of PD-1 blockade in classical Hodgkin lymphoma. This table comes from immunoSEQ multiplex PCR, and its TCRdb copy is limited to in-frame clones, with some not included. Among 99,000 or so clones listed, about nine tenths were seen once. The source was peripheral blood mononuclear cells (PBMCs), collected before the fourth cycle of nivolumab. Receptors originate from a human donor with classical Hodgkin lymphoma. Each CDR3 is given with its conserved first and last residue.

TRBV7-9,CASSLEGTGYEAFF
TRBV29-1,CSVVDSGQETQYF
TRBV10-3,CAIRGASNTEAFF
TRBV10-3,CAISGTPTVYEQYF
TRBV27,CASSFQGLSEAFF
TRBV7-2,CASSLVRGSLGGELFF
TRBV18,CASSPGELRIGTGELFF
TRBV7-2,CASSSAGLAGGYNEQFF
TRBV20-1,CSGGVFYEQYF
TRBV14,CASSQNQGWEQYF
TRBV30,CAWSQFGTGMLETQYF
TRBV11-2,CASSFLAGVHEQYF
TRBV21-1,CAGPGALSTEAFF
TRBV29-1,CSVGMGTSSEQYF
TRBV27,CASSYGAGGPYEQYF
TRBV7-9,CASSFAGAPYGYTF
TRBV28,CASSFEEMNTEAFF
TRBV7-9,CASSPTLDTEAFF
TRBV18,CASSPDRYQPQHF
TRBV2,CASSNGRASTDTQYF
TRBV4-1,CASSQVLYNEQFF
TRBV4-1,CASSQETGASGVKNNEQFF
TRBV6-1,CASSWGQGASSGYTF
TRBV11-2,CASSPYEGAYGYTF
TRBV5-1,CASSLAGRETQYF
TRBV2,CASRGGGFQPQHF
TRBV7-2,CASSLSSGTGKEQYF
TRBV4-1,CASSPDRGVNEKLFF
TRBV25-1,CASSGTSGSYNEQFF
TRBV28,CASGTAGLGNYGYTF
TRBV28,CASNPAWGYGYTF
TRBV5-1,CASSPGLAGPHEQFF
TRBV5-6,CASSIGTSGSGEQYF
TRBV6-5,CASSYSKGGKYNEQFF
TRBV28,CASSSGRINYGYTF
TRBV7-2,CASSSSGMQFF
TRBV5-6,CASSSGTGANYGYTF
TRBV30,CAWSTGTSRADTQYF
TRBV27,CASSWGQGYEQYF
TRBV28,CASSTQQGERNNEQFF
TRBV11-2,CASSLDLIAGGGAAKNIQYF
TRBV7-9,CASSLMGWTEAFF
TRBV6-1,CASSELARQKNYNEQFF
TRBV29-1,CSGSGGAPRGGTEAFF